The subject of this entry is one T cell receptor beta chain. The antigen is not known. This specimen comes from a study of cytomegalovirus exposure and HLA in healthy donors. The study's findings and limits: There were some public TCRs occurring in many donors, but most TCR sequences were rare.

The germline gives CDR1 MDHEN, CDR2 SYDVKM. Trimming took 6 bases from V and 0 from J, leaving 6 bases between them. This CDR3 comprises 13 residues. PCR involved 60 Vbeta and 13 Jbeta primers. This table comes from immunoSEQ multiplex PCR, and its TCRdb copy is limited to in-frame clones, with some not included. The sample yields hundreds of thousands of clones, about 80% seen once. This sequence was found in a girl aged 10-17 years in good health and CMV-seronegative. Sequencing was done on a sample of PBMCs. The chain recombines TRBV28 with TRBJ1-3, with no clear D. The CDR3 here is CASRPSSGNTIYF. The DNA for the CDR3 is TGTGCCAGCAGACCGAGCTCTGGAAACACCATATATTTT.